Listed here are 20 T cell receptor beta chains from one sample, sequenced in a study of T cell responses to AZD1222 COVID-19 vaccine. Clones were sequenced by immunoSEQ multiplex PCR, and TCRdb holds only the in-frame ones, with some missing. In the table there are 100,000 or so clones, around 94% of which are singletons. The sequences come from peripheral blood, collected on day 0 of AZD1222 vaccination. The receptor source for this set is an adult in good health.

This chain uses TRBV21-1 with TRBJ1-5. TRBV21-1 is a pseudogene segment. CDR3 length: 17 amino acids. The CDR3 loop reads CASSHQRAGLSNQPQHF. The CDR3 bases are TGTGCCAGCAGCCACCAGAGGGCGGGGCTGAGCAATCAGCCCCAGCATTTT.

This clone occurred once. The chain employs TRBV11-2 and TRBJ1-2; D gene unclear. Trimming took 5 bases from V and 2 from J, leaving 12 bases between them. This CDR3 region has 14 residues. CDR1 is SGHAT, CDR2 FQNNGV, per germline. CDR3 bases: TGTGCCAGCAGCCAAAGGACGGTAAACTATGGCTACACCTTC. Translating it yields CASSQRTVNYGYTF.

This clone has more than one count but fewer than ten. The V gene is TRBV6-2 or TRBV6-3, the J gene TRBJ2-5, with D possibly TRBD2 on 6 matching bases. There are 12 residues in the CDR3. Germline V gene data show CDR1 as MNHEY and CDR2 as SVGEGT. The V end lost 6 bases, the J end lost 5 bases, and 10 bases lay between the germline ends. The CDR3 protein is CASSPGVETQYF. Here the CDR3 DNA reads TGTGCCAGCAGCCCGGGGGTCGAGACCCAGTACTTC.

The chain joins TRBV18 to TRBJ1-2; TRBD1 matches 7 bases. The CDR3 runs to 16 residues. In germline, CDR1 is KGHSH, CDR2 LQKENI. The ends lost 3 bases at V and 8 bases at J; junction bases unmatched: 15. The CDR3 loop is CASSPQGPETGIGYTF. The CDR3 bases are TGTGCCAGCTCACCCCAAGGCCCCGAGACAGGGATCGGCTACACCTTC.

V and J are TRBV29-1 and TRBJ2-7, with 8 bases aligning to TRBD1. Germline V CDR1 and CDR2: SQVTM, ANQGSEA. The V gene end was trimmed by 7 bases and the J gene end by 6 bases; junction bases not matched to a gene: 11. The CDR3 contains 13 residues. CDR3 sequence (DNA): TGCAGCGGTGGACAGGGAAAGGGTGTCGAGCAGTACTTC. Translation: CSGGQGKGVEQYF.

J is TRBJ2-4 and V is TRBV29-1, with 10 bases aligning to TRBD2. With V trimmed by 7 bases and J by 4 bases, 7 bases remained unmatched. The CDR3 loop spans 14 amino acids. Looked up from germline, CDR1 is SQVTM and CDR2 is ANQGSEA. The CDR3 DNA reads as TGCAGCGCCATGATACTAGCGGGAAAAAACATTCAGTACTTC. Translation gives CSAMILAGKNIQYF. The whole variable domain, filled in from reference TRBV29-1 and TRBJ2-4, reads SAVISQKPSRDICQRGTSLTIQCQVDSQVTMMFWYRQQPGQSLTLIATANQGSEATYESGFVIDKFPISRPNLTFSTLTVSNMSPEDSSIYLCSAMILAGKNIQYFGAGTRLSVL.

The rearrangement uses TRBV2 and TRBJ1-4; 7 bases agree with TRBD1. V lost 3 bases to trimming and J lost 0 bases; unmatched junction nucleotides: 10. Germline-derived CDR1 and CDR2 are SNHLY and FYNNEI. The CDR3 is 18 amino acids. CDR3 amino acids: CASSELPGQLTTNEKLFF. Written as DNA, the CDR3 is TGTGCCAGCAGTGAGCTCCCGGGACAGCTTACAACTAATGAAAAACTGTTTTTT.

This sequence joins TRBV13 and TRBJ2-5; D unresolved. This CDR3 has 13 residues. The V and J ends lost 4 bases and 2 bases respectively, with 8 bases between them. Germline V gene sequence: CDR1 PRHDT, CDR2 FYEKMQ (reference sequence). CDR3 bases: TGTGCCAGCAGCTCCGGCCCACAAGAGACCCAGTACTTC. As protein: CASSSGPQETQYF.

This rearrangement joins TRBV19 to TRBJ2-7, with TRBD2 matching over 10 bases. CDR1 is LNHDA and CDR2 is SQIVND in the germline V gene (reference sequence). The CDR3 is 14 residues long. J gave up 4 bases and V 7 bases, and 7 bases lay outside the gene matches. The CDR3 region has the DNA TGTGCCAGTACACCTTCTAGCGGGAGTTACGAGCAGTACTTC. Translating it yields CASTPSSGSYEQYF. The whole variable domain, filled in from reference TRBV19 and TRBJ2-7, reads DGGITQSPKYLFRKEGQNVTLSCEQNLNHDAMYWYRQDPGQGLRLIYYSQIVNDFQKGDIAEGYSVSREKKESFPLTVTSAQKNPTAFYLCASTPSSGSYEQYFGPGTRLTVT.

The rearrangement uses TRBV28 and TRBJ1-1; D is perhaps TRBD1 (5 bases). The CDR3 runs 13 residues. V lost 8 bases, J lost 0 bases, and 10 bases lay in between. The germline CDR1 and CDR2 sequences are MDHEN and SYDVKM. The CDR3 DNA reads TGTGCCAGCGGAGACAGCCTGAACACTGAAGCTTTCTTT. Protein: CASGDSLNTEAFF.

The chain has TRBV9 and TRBJ2-3; the D gene is possibly TRBD2 (5 bases). Germline values: CDR1 SGDLS, CDR2 YYNGEE. The germline V and J ends were trimmed by 2 bases and 0 bases, with 7 bases remaining between them. The CDR3 is made up of 14 amino acids. CDR3 protein: CASSVRASTDTQYF. CDR3 DNA sequence: TGTGCCAGCAGCGTGCGGGCTAGCACAGATACGCAGTATTTT.

The rearrangement links TRBV9 to TRBJ1-6; no clear D gene. The CDR3 length is 14 residues. The germline V and J ends were trimmed by 1 base and 7 bases, with 9 bases remaining between them. From germline, CDR1 is SGDLS and CDR2 YYNGEE. CDR3 nucleotide sequence: TGTGCCAGCAGCGTATTAGCGGAAAATTCACCCCTCCACTTT. Protein product: CASSVLAENSPLHF. Together with reference TRBV9 and TRBJ1-6, the CDR3 gives the full variable domain: DSGVTQTPKHLITATGQRVTLRCSPRSGDLSVYWYQQSLDQGLQFLIQYYNGEERAKGNILERFSAQQFPDLHSELNLSSLELGDSALYFCASSVLAENSPLHFGNGTRLTVT.

The chain recombines TRBV18 with TRBJ2-3, with unresolved D. In germline, CDR1 is KGHSH, CDR2 LQKENI. Trimming stripped 3 bases from V and 4 bases from J, with 5 bases between. This CDR3 is built from 12 residues. The CDR3 reads CASSPVADTQYF. Written as DNA, the CDR3 is TGTGCCAGCTCACCGGTAGCAGATACGCAGTATTTT.

This clone was seen once. This sequence joins TRBV28 and TRBJ1-1, with D maybe TRBD1 (5 bases). From germline, CDR1 is MDHEN and CDR2 SYDVKM. The V end was cut by 8 bases, the J end by 6 bases, with 16 bases between. The CDR3 is 13 amino acids. The CDR3 loop reads CASDQAGTAEAFF. Written as DNA, the CDR3 is TGTGCCAGCGATCAGGCAGGGACGGCTGAAGCTTTCTTT.

The chain combines TRBV12-3 or TRBV12-4 with TRBJ2-5; a possible D gene is TRBD1 (5 bases). Trimming removed 2 bases from V and 5 bases from J, with 9 bases in between. This CDR3 is built from 13 residues. CDR3 sequence (DNA): TGTGCCAGCAGTTTAAACCAGGGTGAGACCCAGTACTTC. Amino acids: CASSLNQGETQYF.

The chain is built from TRBV4-3 and TRBJ2-6; no definite D call. The CDR3 loop spans 16 amino acids. Deletions cut 0 bases from V and 1 base from J, with 7 bases between. Germline CDR1 reads LGHNA; CDR2 reads YSLEER. The CDR3 DNA sequence: TGCGCCAGCAGCCAAGATGTCCAGTCTGGGGCCAACGTCCTGACTTTC. Its translation: CASSQDVQSGANVLTF.

The gene calls are TRBV2 and TRBJ2-1; D may correspond to TRBD1 or TRBD2 (5 bases each). V was pared by 8 bases and J by 2 bases, with 7 bases between. The CDR3 consists of 12 residues. The V gene's germline CDR1 is SNHLY and CDR2 FYNNEI. CDR3 sequence reads: CASGGPYNEQFF. The CDR3 bases are TGTGCCAGCGGGGGACCCTACAATGAGCAGTTCTTC.

The CDR3 loop is CASSAAERPGNTIYF. The CDR3 DNA reads TGTGCCAGCAGCGCCGCTGAGAGGCCTGGAAACACCATATATTTT. The chain is built from TRBV9 and TRBJ1-3; D not resolved. Per germline, CDR1 SGDLS and CDR2 YYNGEE. V was pared by 3 bases and J by 2 bases, with 12 bases between. This CDR3 spans 15 amino acids.

V is TRBV28 and J is TRBJ1-1; D gene unclear. The CDR3 length is 13 residues. Germline V gene sequence: CDR1 MDHEN, CDR2 SYDVKM. The V and J ends lost 8 bases and 1 base respectively, with 11 bases between them. CDR3 bases: TGTGCCAGCCTAGTGCTCGGGAACACTGAAGCTTTCTTT. Amino acids: CASLVLGNTEAFF.

J is TRBJ1-6 and V is TRBV5-5; 10 nucleotides agree with TRBD1. The CDR3 runs 15 residues. Trimming cost V 2 bases and J 10 bases; bases outside gene matches: 6. The germline CDR1 and CDR2 sequences are SGHKS and YYEKEE (reference sequence). The CDR3 loop reads CASSFGGTGVSPLHF. In DNA, the CDR3 is TGTGCCAGCAGCTTTGGAGGGACAGGGGTCTCACCCCTCCACTTT. The variable domain in full, with the rest retrieved from reference TRBV5-5 and TRBJ1-6, is DAGVTQSPTHLIKTRGQQVTLRCSPISGHKSVSWYQQVLGQGPQFIFQYYEKEERGRGNFPDRFSARQFPNYSSELNVNALLLGDSALYLCASSFGGTGVSPLHFGNGTRLTVT.